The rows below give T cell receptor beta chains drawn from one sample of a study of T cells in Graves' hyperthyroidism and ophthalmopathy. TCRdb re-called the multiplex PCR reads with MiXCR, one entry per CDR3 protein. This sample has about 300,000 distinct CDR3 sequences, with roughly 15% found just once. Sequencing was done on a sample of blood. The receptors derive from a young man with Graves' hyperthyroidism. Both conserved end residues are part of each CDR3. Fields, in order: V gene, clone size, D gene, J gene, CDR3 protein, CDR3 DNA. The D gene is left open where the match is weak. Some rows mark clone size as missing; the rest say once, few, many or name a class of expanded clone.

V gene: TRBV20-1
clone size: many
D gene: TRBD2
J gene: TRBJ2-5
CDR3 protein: CSAPRGLAGGIIQETQYF
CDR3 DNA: TGCAGTGCTCCTCGCGGACTAGCGGGAGGGATCATCCAAGAGACCCAGTACTTC

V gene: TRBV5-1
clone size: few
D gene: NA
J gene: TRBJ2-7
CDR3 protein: CASSLAPPGEQYF
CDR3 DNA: TGCGCCAGCAGCTTGGCCCCGCCGGGGGAGCAGTACTTC

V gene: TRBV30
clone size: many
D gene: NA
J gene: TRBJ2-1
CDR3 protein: CAWSLNNEQFF
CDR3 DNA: TGTGCCTGGAGTCTGAACAATGAGCAGTTCTTC

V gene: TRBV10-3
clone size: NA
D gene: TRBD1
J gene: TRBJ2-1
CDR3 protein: CATTGTGGSYNEQFF
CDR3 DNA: TGTGCCACCACCGGGACAGGAGGGTCCTACAATGAGCAGTTCTTC

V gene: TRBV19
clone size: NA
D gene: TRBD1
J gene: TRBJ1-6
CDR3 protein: CATGTGGHNSPLHF
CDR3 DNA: TGTGCCACCGGGACAGGGGGCCATAATTCACCCCTCCACTTT

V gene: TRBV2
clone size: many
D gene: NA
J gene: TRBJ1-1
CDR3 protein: CASSPGAGRPFF
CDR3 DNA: TGTGCCAGCAGCCCCGGGGCGGGAAGGCCTTTCTTT

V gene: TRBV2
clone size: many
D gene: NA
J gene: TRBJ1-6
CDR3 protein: CASSELQGDSPLHF
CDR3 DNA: TGTGCCAGCAGTGAGTTACAGGGAGATTCACCCCTCCACTTT

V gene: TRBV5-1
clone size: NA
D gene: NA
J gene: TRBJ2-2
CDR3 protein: CASSPPVVGVGTGELFF
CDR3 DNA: TGCGCCAGCAGCCCGCCCGTGGTTGGAGTAGGCACCGGGGAGCTGTTTTTT

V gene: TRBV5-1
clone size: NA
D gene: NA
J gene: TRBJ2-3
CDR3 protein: CASSLDSSGDTQYF
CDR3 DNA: TGCGCCAGCAGCTTGGACAGTTCGGGGGATACGCAGTATTTT

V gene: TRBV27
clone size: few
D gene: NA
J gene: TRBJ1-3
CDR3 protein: CASSPGILSGNTIYF
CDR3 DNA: TGTGCCAGCAGTCCAGGGATTCTCTCTGGAAACACCATATATTTT

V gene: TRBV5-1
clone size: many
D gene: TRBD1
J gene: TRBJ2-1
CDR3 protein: CASSPSGQGLGNEQFF
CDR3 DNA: TGCGCCAGCAGCCCCTCGGGACAGGGTTTGGGAAATGAGCAGTTCTTC

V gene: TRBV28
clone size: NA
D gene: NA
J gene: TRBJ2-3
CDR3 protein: CASSAHGLRQGDTQYF
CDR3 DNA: TGTGCCAGCAGTGCACACGGACTAAGACAAGGAGATACGCAGTATTTT

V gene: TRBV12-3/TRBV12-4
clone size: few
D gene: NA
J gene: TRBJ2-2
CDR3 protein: CASSLASGGTNTGELFF
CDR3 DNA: TGTGCCAGCAGTTTAGCTTCTGGGGGCACGAACACCGGGGAGCTGTTTTTT

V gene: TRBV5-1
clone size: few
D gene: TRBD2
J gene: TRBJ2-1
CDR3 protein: CASSQPGGGNEQFF
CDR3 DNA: TGCGCCAGCAGCCAGCCGGGGGGAGGGAATGAGCAGTTCTTC

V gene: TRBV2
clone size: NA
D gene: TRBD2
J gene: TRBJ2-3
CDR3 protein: CASSEALRLAGSTDTQYF
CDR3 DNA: TGTGCCAGCAGTGAAGCGCTTCGACTAGCGGGTAGCACAGATACGCAGTATTTT

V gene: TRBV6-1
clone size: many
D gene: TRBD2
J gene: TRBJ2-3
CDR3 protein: CASSGGGADTQYF
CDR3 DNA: TGTGCCAGCAGTGGGGGAGGGGCAGATACGCAGTATTTT

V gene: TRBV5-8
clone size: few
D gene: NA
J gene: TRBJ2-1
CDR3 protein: CASSPGTLEGFF
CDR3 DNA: TGTGCCAGCAGTCCCGGGACACTCGAGGGGTTCTTC

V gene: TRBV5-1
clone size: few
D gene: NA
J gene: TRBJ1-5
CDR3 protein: CASSLQGGPQHF
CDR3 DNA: TGCGCCAGCAGCCTGCAAGGGGGGCCCCAGCATTTT

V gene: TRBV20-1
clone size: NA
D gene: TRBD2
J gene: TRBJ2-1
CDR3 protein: CSARPGLAGYNEQFF
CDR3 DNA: TGCAGTGCTAGACCGGGACTAGCGGGCTACAATGAGCAGTTCTTC

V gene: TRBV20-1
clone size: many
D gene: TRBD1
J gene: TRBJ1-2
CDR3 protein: CSASPPGQGIGLNYGYTF
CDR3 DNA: TGCAGTGCTTCCCCGCCGGGACAGGGGATCGGGCTTAACTATGGCTACACCTTC

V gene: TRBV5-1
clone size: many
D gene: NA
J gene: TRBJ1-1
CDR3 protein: CASSLGPKNTEAFF
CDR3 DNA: TGCGCCAGCAGCTTAGGACCAAAGAACACTGAAGCTTTCTTT

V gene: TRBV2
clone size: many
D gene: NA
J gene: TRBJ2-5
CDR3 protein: CASTPYKLGETQYF
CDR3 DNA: TGTGCCAGCACCCCTTATAAGCTCGGGGAGACCCAGTACTTC

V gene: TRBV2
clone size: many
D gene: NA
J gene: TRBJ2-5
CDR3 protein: CASSLDIQETQYF
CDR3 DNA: TGTGCCAGCAGCCTCGACATCCAAGAGACCCAGTACTTC

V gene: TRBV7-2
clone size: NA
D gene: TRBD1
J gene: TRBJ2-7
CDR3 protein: CASSVGTGGYEQYF
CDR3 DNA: TGTGCCAGCAGCGTCGGGACAGGGGGCTACGAGCAGTACTTC

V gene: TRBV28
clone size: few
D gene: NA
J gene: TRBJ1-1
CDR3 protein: CASSFNRWGANTEAFF
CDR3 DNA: TGTGCCAGCAGTTTCAACAGGTGGGGGGCGAACACTGAAGCTTTCTTT

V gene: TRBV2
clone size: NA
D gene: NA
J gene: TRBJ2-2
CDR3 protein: CASSQGRTGELFF
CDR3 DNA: TGTGCCAGCAGCCAGGGGAGGACCGGGGAGCTGTTTTTT

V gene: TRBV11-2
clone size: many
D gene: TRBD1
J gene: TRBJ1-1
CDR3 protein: CASSQFGTAGSTEAFF
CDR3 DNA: TGTGCCAGCAGCCAATTCGGGACAGCGGGGAGCACTGAAGCTTTCTTT

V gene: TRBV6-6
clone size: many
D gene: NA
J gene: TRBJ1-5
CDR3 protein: CASSYEGVQPQHF
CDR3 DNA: TGTGCCAGCAGTTACGAAGGGGTTCAGCCCCAGCATTTT

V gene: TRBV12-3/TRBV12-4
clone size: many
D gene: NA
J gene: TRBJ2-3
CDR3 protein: CASSRSSTQYF
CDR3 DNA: TGTGCCAGCAGCAGGTCCTCTACGCAGTATTTT

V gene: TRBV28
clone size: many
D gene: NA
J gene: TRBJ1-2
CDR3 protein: CASSLMVNYGYTF
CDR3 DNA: TGTGCCAGCAGTTTAATGGTTAACTATGGCTACACCTTC

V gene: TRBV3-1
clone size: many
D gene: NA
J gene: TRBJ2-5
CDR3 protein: CASTQGRETQYF
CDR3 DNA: TGTGCCAGCACCCAAGGGAGAGAGACCCAGTACTTC

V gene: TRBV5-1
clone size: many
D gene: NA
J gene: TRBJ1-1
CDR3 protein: CASSIGAEGGAEAFF
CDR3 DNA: TGCGCCAGCAGCATAGGTGCCGAAGGAGGGGCTGAAGCTTTCTTT

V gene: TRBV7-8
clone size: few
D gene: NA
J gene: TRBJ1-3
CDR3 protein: CASSFFTLGNTIYF
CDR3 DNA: TGTGCCAGCAGCTTTTTTACCCTGGGAAACACCATATATTTT

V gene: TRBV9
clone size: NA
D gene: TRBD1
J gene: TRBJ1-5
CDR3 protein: CASSVDRGDQPQHF
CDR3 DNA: TGTGCCAGCAGCGTAGACAGGGGGGATCAGCCCCAGCATTTT

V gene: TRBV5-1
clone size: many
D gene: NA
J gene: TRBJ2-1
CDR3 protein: CASSLVVAALYNEQFF
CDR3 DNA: TGCGCCAGCAGCTTGGTAGTCGCAGCCCTCTACAATGAGCAGTTCTTC

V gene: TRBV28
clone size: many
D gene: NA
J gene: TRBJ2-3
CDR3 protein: CASSLSGTRVSDTQYF
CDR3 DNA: TGTGCCAGCAGTTTGTCAGGGACACGGGTGTCAGATACGCAGTATTTT

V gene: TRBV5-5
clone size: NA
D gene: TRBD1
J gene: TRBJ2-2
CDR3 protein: CATQTGMNTGELFF
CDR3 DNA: TGTGCCACCCAGACAGGGATGAACACCGGGGAGCTGTTTTTT

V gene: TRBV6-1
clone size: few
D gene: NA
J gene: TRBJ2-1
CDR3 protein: CASSRPRNEQFF
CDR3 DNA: TGTGCCAGCAGCCGACCTAGAAATGAGCAGTTCTTC

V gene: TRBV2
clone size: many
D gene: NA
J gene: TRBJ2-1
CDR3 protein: CARQVDGRTLGEQFF
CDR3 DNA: TGTGCCAGGCAGGTGGATGGGCGGACCCTCGGTGAGCAGTTCTTC

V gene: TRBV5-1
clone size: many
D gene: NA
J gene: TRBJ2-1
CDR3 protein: CASSLRGVGSSYNEQFF
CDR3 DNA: TGCGCCAGCAGCTTGAGGGGGGTGGGGAGCTCCTACAATGAGCAGTTCTTC

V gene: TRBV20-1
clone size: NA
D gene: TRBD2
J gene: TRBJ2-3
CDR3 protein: CSARDPISGGTDTQYF
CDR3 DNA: TGCAGTGCTAGAGATCCTATAAGCGGGGGCACAGATACGCAGTATTTT

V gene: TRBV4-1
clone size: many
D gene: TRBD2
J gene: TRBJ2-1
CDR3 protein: CASSQDPSGAEQFF
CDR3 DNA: TGCGCCAGCAGCCAAGACCCTAGCGGGGCTGAGCAGTTCTTC

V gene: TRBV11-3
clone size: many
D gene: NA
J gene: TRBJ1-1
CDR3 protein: CASSLSFTLNTEAFF
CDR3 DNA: TGTGCCAGCAGCTTGTCGTTCACCCTGAACACTGAAGCTTTCTTT

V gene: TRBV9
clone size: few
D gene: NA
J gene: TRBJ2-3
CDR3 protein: CASSVLATSTDTQYF
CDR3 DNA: TGTGCCAGCAGCGTACTGGCAACTAGCACAGATACGCAGTATTTT

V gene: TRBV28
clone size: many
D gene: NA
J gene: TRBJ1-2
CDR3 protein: CASNPRGFYGYTF
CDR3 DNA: TGTGCCAGCAACCCTCGGGGTTTCTATGGCTACACCTTC

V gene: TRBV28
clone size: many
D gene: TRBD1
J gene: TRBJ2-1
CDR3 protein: CASKVRQGWGWDEQFF
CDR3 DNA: TGTGCCAGCAAAGTTCGACAGGGATGGGGGTGGGATGAGCAGTTCTTC

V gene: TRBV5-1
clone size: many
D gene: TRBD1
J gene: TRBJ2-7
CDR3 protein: CASSLAPVGQGGYEQYF
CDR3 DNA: TGCGCCAGCAGCTTGGCCCCGGTAGGACAGGGGGGCTACGAGCAGTACTTC